Included here is one TCR beta chain sequence, with context. The source of the sample is a study of T cell changes during pregnancy in multiple sclerosis. The data were produced by immunoSEQ multiplex PCR, yet TCRdb's version contains in-frame clones alone and is incomplete. This sample has approximately 97,000 clones; 90% occur once, and the top ten carry under 0.85%. V lost 3 bases and J lost 3, with 8 bases in between. Germline values: CDR1 SNHLY, CDR2 FYNNEI. The CDR3 totals 13 residues. This clonotype originated in a female donor in good health, enrolled as a control in a pregnancy study. The sequenced sample was peripheral blood, obtained in the second trimester of pregnancy. The V call is TRBV2, the J call TRBJ1-2; D remains ambiguous. CDR3 sequence: CASSDAEHYGYTF. DNA of the CDR3: TGTGCCAGCAGTGATGCGGAGCACTATGGCTACACCTTC.